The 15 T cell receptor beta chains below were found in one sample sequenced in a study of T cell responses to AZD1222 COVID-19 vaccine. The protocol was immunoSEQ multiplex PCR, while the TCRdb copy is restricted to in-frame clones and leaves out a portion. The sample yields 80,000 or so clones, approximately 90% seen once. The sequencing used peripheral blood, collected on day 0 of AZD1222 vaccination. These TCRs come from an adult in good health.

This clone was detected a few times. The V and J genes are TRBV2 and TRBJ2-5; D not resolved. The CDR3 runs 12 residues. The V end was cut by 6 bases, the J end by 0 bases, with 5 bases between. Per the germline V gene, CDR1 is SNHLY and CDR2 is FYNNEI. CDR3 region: CASRAYQETQYF. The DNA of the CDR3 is TGTGCCAGCAGGGCGTACCAAGAGACCCAGTACTTC.

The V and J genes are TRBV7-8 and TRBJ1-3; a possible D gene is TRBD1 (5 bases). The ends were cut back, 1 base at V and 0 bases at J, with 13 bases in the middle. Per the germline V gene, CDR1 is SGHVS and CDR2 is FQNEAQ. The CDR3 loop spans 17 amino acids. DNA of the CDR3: TGTGCCAGCAGCTTAGGACGGGGGTCAGGCTCTGGAAACACCATATATTTT. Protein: CASSLGRGSGSGNTIYF.

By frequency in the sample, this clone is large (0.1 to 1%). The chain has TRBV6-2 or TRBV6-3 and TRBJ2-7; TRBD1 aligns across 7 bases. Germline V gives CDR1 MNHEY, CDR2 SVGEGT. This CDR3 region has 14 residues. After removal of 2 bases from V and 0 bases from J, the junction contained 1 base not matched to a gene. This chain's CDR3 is CASSYGDSSYEQYF. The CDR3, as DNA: TGTGCCAGCAGTTACGGGGACAGCTCCTACGAGCAGTACTTC.

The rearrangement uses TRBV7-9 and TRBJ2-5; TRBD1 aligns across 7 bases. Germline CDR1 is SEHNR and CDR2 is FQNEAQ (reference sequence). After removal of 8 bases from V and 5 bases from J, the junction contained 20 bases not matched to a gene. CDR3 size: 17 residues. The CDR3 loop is CASRDERDRKTGETQYF. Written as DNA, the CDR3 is TGTGCCAGCCGAGATGAACGGGACAGAAAGACGGGGGAGACCCAGTACTTC.

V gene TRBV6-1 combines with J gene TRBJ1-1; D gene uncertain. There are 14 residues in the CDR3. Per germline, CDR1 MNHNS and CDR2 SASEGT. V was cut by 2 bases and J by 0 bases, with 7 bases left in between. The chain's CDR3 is CASSEKGMNTEAFF. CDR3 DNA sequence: TGTGCCAGCAGTGAAAAGGGCATGAACACTGAAGCTTTCTTT.

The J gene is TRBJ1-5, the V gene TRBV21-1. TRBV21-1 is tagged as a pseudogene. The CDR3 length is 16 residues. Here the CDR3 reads CASSKRWKFSNQPQHF. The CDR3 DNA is TGTGCCAGCAGCAAAAGATGGAAGTTTAGCAATCAGCCCCAGCATTTT.

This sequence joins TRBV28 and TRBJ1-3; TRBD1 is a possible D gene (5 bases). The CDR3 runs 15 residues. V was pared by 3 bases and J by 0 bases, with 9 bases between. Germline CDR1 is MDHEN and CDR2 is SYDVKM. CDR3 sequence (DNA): TGTGCCAGCAGTTTGGGGGGGGGCTCTGGAAACACCATATATTTT. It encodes CASSLGGGSGNTIYF.

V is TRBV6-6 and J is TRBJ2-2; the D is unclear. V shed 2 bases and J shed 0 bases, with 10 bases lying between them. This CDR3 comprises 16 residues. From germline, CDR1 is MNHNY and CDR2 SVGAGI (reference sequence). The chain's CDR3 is CASSYAPRSNTGELFF. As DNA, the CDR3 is TGTGCCAGCAGTTACGCCCCCAGATCGAACACCGGGGAGCTGTTTTTT.

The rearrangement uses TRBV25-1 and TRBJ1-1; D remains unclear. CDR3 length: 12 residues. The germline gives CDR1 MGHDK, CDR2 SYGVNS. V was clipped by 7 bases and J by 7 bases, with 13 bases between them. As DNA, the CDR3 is TGTGCCAGCAAAACCGGAGCTAGTGAAGCTTTCTTT. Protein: CASKTGASEAFF. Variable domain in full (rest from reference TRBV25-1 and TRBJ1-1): EADIYQTPRYLVIGTGKKITLECSQTMGHDKMYWYQQDPGMELHLIHYSYGVNSTEKGDLSSESTVSRIRTEHFPLTLESARPSHTSQYLCASKTGASEAFFGQGTRLTVV.

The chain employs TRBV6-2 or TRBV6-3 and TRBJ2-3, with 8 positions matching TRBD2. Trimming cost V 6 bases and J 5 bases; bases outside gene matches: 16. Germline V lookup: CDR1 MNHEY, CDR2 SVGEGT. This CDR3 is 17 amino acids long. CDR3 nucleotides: TGTGCCAGCAGCCGATCTTTCACGGGGGGGCCAGAAGATACGCAGTATTTT. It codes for CASSRSFTGGPEDTQYF.

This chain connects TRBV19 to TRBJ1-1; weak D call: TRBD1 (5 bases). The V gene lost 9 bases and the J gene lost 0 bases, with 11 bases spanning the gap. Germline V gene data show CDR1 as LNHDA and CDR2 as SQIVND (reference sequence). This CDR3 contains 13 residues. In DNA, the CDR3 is TGTGCCAGCCATCGGGGCTTGAACACTGAAGCTTTCTTT. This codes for CASHRGLNTEAFF.

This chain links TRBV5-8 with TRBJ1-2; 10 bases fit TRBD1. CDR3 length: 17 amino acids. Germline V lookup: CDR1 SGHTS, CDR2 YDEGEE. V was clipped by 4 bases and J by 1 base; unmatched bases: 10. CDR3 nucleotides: TGTGCCAGCAGCCCTCGGGACAGGGGAATCGGTAACTATGGCTACACCTTC. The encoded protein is CASSPRDRGIGNYGYTF.

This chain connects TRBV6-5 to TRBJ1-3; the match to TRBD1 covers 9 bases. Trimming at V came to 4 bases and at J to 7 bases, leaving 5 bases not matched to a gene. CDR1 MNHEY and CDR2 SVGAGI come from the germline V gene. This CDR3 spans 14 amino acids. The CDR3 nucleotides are TGTGCCAGCAGTTCCGGGACAGGGTGGAACACCATATATTTT. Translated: CASSSGTGWNTIYF.

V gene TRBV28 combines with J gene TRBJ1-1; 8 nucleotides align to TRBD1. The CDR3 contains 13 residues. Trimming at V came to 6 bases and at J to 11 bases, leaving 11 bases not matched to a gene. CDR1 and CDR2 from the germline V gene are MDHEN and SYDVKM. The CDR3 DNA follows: TGTGCCAGCAGCCTCCGGGACAGGTCGCAGGCTTTCTTT. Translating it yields CASSLRDRSQAFF.

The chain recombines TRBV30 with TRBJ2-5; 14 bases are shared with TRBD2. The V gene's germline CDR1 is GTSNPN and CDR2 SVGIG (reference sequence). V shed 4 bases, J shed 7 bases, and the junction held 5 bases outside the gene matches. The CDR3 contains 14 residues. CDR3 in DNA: TGTGCCTGGAATTTAGGACTAGCGGGGGGGACCCAGTACTTC. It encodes CAWNLGLAGGTQYF.